This record concerns one TCR beta chain sequence. What it binds is not known. These data originate in a study of blood T cells in healthy people across ages. Study background: Template-switching capture recovered about one barcoded beta molecule per two T cells.

Trimming removed 5 bases from V and 6 bases from J; junction bases left unmatched: 6. Germline assignment: CDR1 SGHTA and CDR2 FQGNSA. There are 15 residues in the CDR3. Overall study findings and caveats: Estimated diversity across one million T cells was deemed an underestimate.

Next came a second PCR, run for 7 to 11 cycles, which used a sample-barcoded 5' primer along with a J-beta primer mix. Using its own MiXCR run on the 5' RACE reads, TCRdb lists one record per CDR3 protein. The top ten clones hold about 7.7% of a sample with 1.5 million to 2 million distinct CDR3 sequences, under 30% of them seen once. The sequence came from a woman aged 25 to 39 in good health. This chain uses TRBV7-2 with TRBJ2-1, with 11 bases matching TRBD2. The sequenced sample was blood. The CDR3 nucleotides read TGTGCCAGCAGCGCACTAGCGGGAGCTTTCAATGAGCAGTTCTTC. This sequence encodes CASSALAGAFNEQFF. Drawing the rest from reference TRBV7-2 and TRBJ2-1, the complete variable domain is GAGVSQSPSNKVTEKGKDVELRCDPISGHTALYWYRQSLGQGLEFLIYFQGNSAPDKSGLPSDRFSAERTGGSVSTLTIQRTQQEDSAVYLCASSALAGAFNEQFFGPGTRLTVL.